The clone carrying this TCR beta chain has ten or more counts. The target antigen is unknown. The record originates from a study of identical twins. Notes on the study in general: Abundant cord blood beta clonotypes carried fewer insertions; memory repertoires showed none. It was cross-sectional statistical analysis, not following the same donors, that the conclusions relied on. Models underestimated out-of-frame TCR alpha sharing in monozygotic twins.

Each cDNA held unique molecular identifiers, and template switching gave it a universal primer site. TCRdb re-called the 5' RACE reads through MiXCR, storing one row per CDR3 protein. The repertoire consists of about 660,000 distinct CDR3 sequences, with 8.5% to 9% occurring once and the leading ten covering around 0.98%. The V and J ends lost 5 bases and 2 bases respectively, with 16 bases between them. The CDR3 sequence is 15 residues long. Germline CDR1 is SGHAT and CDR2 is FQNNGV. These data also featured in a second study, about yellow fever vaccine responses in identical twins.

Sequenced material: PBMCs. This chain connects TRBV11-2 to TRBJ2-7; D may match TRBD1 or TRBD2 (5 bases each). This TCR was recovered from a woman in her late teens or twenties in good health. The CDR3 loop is CASSASSGPTYEQYF. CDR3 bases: TGTGCCAGCAGCGCCTCGTCGGGGCCAACCTACGAGCAGTACTTC.